The clone carrying this T cell receptor (beta chain) was seen only once. As handled by the study authors: Using reference gene primer amplification, nucleated cell counts were estimated. Repertoires were generated with immunoSEQ multiplex PCR, while TCRdb's copy carries only in-frame clones and drops some. That table furnishes V, J and clone size, whereas the DNA furnished D and trimming. The sample holds 300,000 to 400,000 clones; approximately 86% are singletons and the top ten take 7.5% to 10%. The germline V gene has CDR1 SGHVS and CDR2 FNYEAQ. Trimming left V 5 bases short and J 5 bases short, with 15 bases between. The CDR3 is 15 residues long. These data are taken from a study of blood T cell repertoires in COVID-19. Study context: Acute-phase and convalescent COVID-19 samples originated in the United States, Italy and Spain. PBMCs, B-cell-depleted T cells, or T cells were the source of the cDNA or gDNA that made up the material.

Followed longitudinally, the Seattle patients had been enrolled during active infection. The chain carries TRBV7-6 and TRBJ2-2; D possibly corresponds to TRBD1 (6 bases). Sequenced: peripheral blood. This clonotype originated in a man aged 25-45 years with COVID-19, enrolled during active disease. In nucleotides, the CDR3 is TGTGCCAGCAGCAGGTCCTGGGGGACAACCGGGGAGCTGTTTTTT. It is translated as CASSRSWGTTGELFF.